One and the same sample provided the 27 T cell receptor beta chains below, sequenced in a study of blood T cell repertoires in COVID-19. Some clones are missing from TCRdb's copy, which holds only in-frame ones; the method was immunoSEQ multiplex PCR. The data contain over 250,000 clones, 87% of them singletons. Sequencing was carried out using PBMCs or T cells enriched from blood (not recorded which). The receptors were gathered from a woman between 18 and 29 years old who had recovered from COVID-19.

This clone came up once. The chain recombines TRBV24-1 with TRBJ1-2, with TRBD1 as a possible D gene (5 bases). The CDR3 loop spans 15 amino acids. The V end lost 0 bases, the J end lost 4 bases, and 11 bases lay between the germline ends. CDR1 is KGHDR, CDR2 SFDVKD, per germline. CDR3 sequence (DNA): TGTGCCACCAGTGATTTGACGGGGGGAGTCTATGGCTACACCTTC. Amino acids: CATSDLTGGVYGYTF.

The chain uses TRBV19 and TRBJ2-1, with a tentative D call TRBD1 (5 bases). Germline V lookup: CDR1 LNHDA, CDR2 SQIVND (reference sequence). The CDR3 covers 14 residues. Trimming took 1 base from V and 10 from J, leaving 14 bases between them. The CDR3 coding sequence is TGTGCCAGTAGTATAGTGCAGGGTTTGGGGGAGCAGTTCTTC. This sequence encodes CASSIVQGLGEQFF.

Points on this clone: A much bigger clone sits one base away, suggesting this may be a read error. This CDR3 is also generated by other DNA sequences in the sample. The rearrangement joins TRBV7-3 to TRBJ2-3; D possibly corresponds to TRBD2 (5 bases). Germline V lookup: CDR1 SGHTA, CDR2 FQGTGA. Trimming stripped 1 base from V and 5 bases from J, with 7 bases between. This CDR3 is 13 amino acids long. CDR3 in amino acids: CASSLREGDTQYF. The CDR3 DNA reads as TGTGCCAGCAGCTTAAGAGAGGGAGATACGCAGTATTTT.

V and J are TRBV5-8 and TRBJ2-7; a weak D match, TRBD1 (6 bases). CDR3 length equals 12 residues. Trimming took 5 bases from V and 3 from J, leaving 9 bases between them. Germline V lookup: CDR1 SGHTS, CDR2 YDEGEE. CDR3 sequence (DNA): TGTGCCAGCAGGCCGGACAGCTACGAGCAGTACTTC. This encodes CASRPDSYEQYF.

This chain uses TRBV7-8 with TRBJ1-1, with D possibly matching TRBD1 (5 bases). Trimming stripped 1 base from V and 10 bases from J, with 13 bases between. Germline V lookup: CDR1 SGHVS, CDR2 FQNEAQ. CDR3 size: 13 residues. This CDR3 reads CASSLVAGIGAFF. The CDR3 DNA sequence: TGTGCCAGCAGCTTAGTTGCAGGGATCGGAGCTTTCTTT.

The chain recombines TRBV7-7 with TRBJ2-7; weak D call: TRBD2 (5 bases). CDR3 length: 15 amino acids. V lost 1 base to trimming and J lost 3 bases, with 13 bases between them. Germline V lookup: CDR1 SSHAT, CDR2 FNYEAQ (reference sequence). Written as DNA, the CDR3 is TGTGCCAGCAGCTTAGGACTATCGCCAAACTACGAGCAGTACTTC. Translating it yields CASSLGLSPNYEQYF.

V is TRBV4-1 and J is TRBJ1-1; weak D call: TRBD1 (6 bases). The CDR3 contains 14 residues. In germline, CDR1 is MGHRA, CDR2 YSYEKL. V shed 4 bases and J shed 3 bases, with 12 bases lying between them. This CDR3 is CASSLQGFDTEAFF. DNA for the CDR3: TGCGCCAGCAGCCTTCAGGGGTTCGACACTGAAGCTTTCTTT.

This clone turned up a few times. The CDR3 reads CASTDRGRVSGNTIYF. The CDR3, as DNA: TGTGCCAGCACCGACAGGGGGCGTGTATCTGGAAACACCATATATTTT. The chain employs TRBV6-6 and TRBJ1-3, with 10 bases fitting TRBD1. J lost 1 base, V lost 7 bases, and 7 bases had no gene match. Germline CDR1 reads MNHNY; CDR2 reads SVGAGI (reference sequence). The CDR3 totals 16 residues.

This clone was found once. V is TRBV29-1 and J is TRBJ1-1, with TRBD1 as a possible D gene (5 bases). This CDR3 comprises 16 residues. The V end was cut by 2 bases, the J end by 1 base, with 17 bases between. Germline V gene sequence: CDR1 SQVTM, CDR2 ANQGSEA. CDR3 region: CSVELSAGTSNTEAFF. Here the CDR3 DNA reads TGCAGCGTTGAACTTAGTGCCGGGACTTCGAACACTGAAGCTTTCTTT.

The chain is built from TRBV4-2 and TRBJ2-4; TRBD1 might be the D (6 bases). This CDR3 comprises 14 residues. Germline V gene data show CDR1 as LGHNA and CDR2 as YNFKEQ. V gave up 0 bases and J gave up 5 bases, with 8 bases separating them. The CDR3: CASSQEQGQNIQYF. The DNA of the CDR3 is TGTGCCAGCAGCCAAGAACAGGGCCAAAACATTCAGTACTTC.

The chain has TRBV7-2 and TRBJ2-1; 13 nucleotides agree with TRBD2. V shed 5 bases, J shed 4 bases, and the junction held 8 bases outside the gene matches. Germline CDR1 is SGHTA and CDR2 is FQGNSA. The CDR3 has 17 residues. CDR3 in DNA: TGTGCCAGCAGCCCCAGACTAGCGGGGGGATCTTACAATGAGCAGTTCTTC. Its protein is CASSPRLAGGSYNEQFF.

V and J are TRBV6-6 and TRBJ2-7, with a possible D match to TRBD2 (6 bases). The germline gives CDR1 MNHNY, CDR2 SVGAGI (reference sequence). The CDR3 contains 14 residues. V was clipped by 4 bases and J by 4 bases, with 14 bases between them. The CDR3 is CASSSGDFGYEQYF. The CDR3 DNA sequence: TGTGCCAGCAGTTCGGGGGATTTTGGTTACGAGCAGTACTTC.

The chain employs TRBV5-1 and TRBJ2-2; TRBD1 matches at 10 bases. Germline trimming cut 4 bases from V and 0 bases from J; bases unmatched to any gene: 15. Germline V lookup: CDR1 SGHRS, CDR2 YFSETQ. The CDR3 is made up of 20 amino acids. CDR3 sequence (DNA): TGCGCCAGCAGCCGGAACCCTGGACAGGGGGGGACCGCGAACACCGGGGAGCTGTTTTTT. Its translation is CASSRNPGQGGTANTGELFF.

The chain is built from TRBV5-1 and TRBJ1-1, with a possible D match to TRBD1 (5 bases). V was trimmed by 0 bases and J by 11 bases, leaving 14 bases between them. This CDR3 has 13 residues. Looked up from germline, CDR1 is SGHRS and CDR2 is YFSETQ. CDR3 loop: CASSLDGGEVAFF. The CDR3 region has the DNA TGCGCCAGCAGCTTGGACGGGGGGGAGGTGGCTTTCTTT.

The chain has TRBV6-2 or TRBV6-3 and TRBJ2-3, with a weak D call TRBD2 (6 bases). The CDR3 contains 15 residues. The germline CDR1 and CDR2 sequences are MNHEY and SVGEGT. V gave up 2 bases and J gave up 1 base, with 10 bases separating them. For the CDR3, the DNA is TGTGCCAGCAGTTACGTTAGCGGAGGCACAGATACGCAGTATTTT. Amino acids: CASSYVSGGTDTQYF.

The chain combines TRBV27 with TRBJ2-7; 11 nucleotides match TRBD1. Germline values: CDR1 MNHEY, CDR2 SMNVEV (reference sequence). V shed 5 bases, J shed 4 bases, and the junction held 10 bases outside the gene matches. The CDR3 length is 16 residues. CDR3 nucleotides: TGTGCCAGCAGTCTCCACGGACAGGGGGCATCGTACGAGCAGTACTTC. Its protein product is CASSLHGQGASYEQYF.

CDR3 amino acids: CASSPRGRDTEAFF. The CDR3, as DNA: TGTGCCAGCAGCCCGCGGGGGCGGGACACTGAAGCTTTCTTT. The chain employs TRBV7-9 and TRBJ1-1; D is perhaps TRBD1 (6 bases). V was cut by 5 bases and J by 3 bases, with 13 bases left in between. This CDR3 has 14 amino acids. Germline values: CDR1 SEHNR, CDR2 FQNEAQ (reference sequence).

The chain is built from TRBV19 and TRBJ2-2, with 10 bases lining up with TRBD2. J lost 3 bases, V lost 3 bases, and 10 bases had no gene match. The CDR3 has 18 residues. Germline-derived CDR1 and CDR2 are LNHDA and SQIVND (reference sequence). The CDR3 region has the DNA TGTGCCAGTAGTATCGCCCTAGCGGGAGATATAGACACCGGGGAGCTGTTTTTT. It specifies CASSIALAGDIDTGELFF.

This clone has a single count. V is TRBV7-9 and J is TRBJ1-1; 8 positions match TRBD1. Germline-derived CDR1 and CDR2 are SEHNR and FQNEAQ (reference sequence). The trim removed 6 bases at V and 4 bases at J, leaving 22 bases unmatched. CDR3 length equals 19 residues. CDR3 nucleotides: TGTGCCAGCAGACCTAGGGAGCTACAGGGGGGTATCCGAACCACTGAAGCTTTCTTT. It encodes CASRPRELQGGIRTTEAFF.

CDR3 nucleotides: TGTGCCAGCAGCCCTCAACGGGCGAGCGGCCGCACAGATACGCAGTATTTT. Amino acid sequence: CASSPQRASGRTDTQYF. This sequence joins TRBV5-5 and TRBJ2-3; possible D gene TRBD2, 5 bases. Deletions cut 4 bases from V and 1 base from J, with 19 bases between. This CDR3 has 17 residues. CDR1 and CDR2 from the germline V gene are SGHKS and YYEKEE (reference sequence).

Only one count was recorded for this clone. The chain is built from TRBV7-9 and TRBJ1-2; 10 nucleotides align to TRBD1. The V and J ends lost 2 bases and 12 bases, in that order; junction bases with no gene match: 12. The CDR3 runs 15 residues. The V gene's germline CDR1 is SEHNR and CDR2 FQNEAQ (reference sequence). CDR3 DNA sequence: TGTGCCAGCAGCTTAAAATCTGGGACAGGGGCCCGTGACACCTTC. Translated: CASSLKSGTGARDTF.

The rearrangement uses TRBV7-2 and TRBJ2-1; TRBD2 matches at 9 bases. Germline assignment: CDR1 SGHTA and CDR2 FQGNSA. Trimming took 1 base from V and 2 from J; bases not matched to a gene: 6. CDR3 size: 17 residues. The CDR3, as DNA: TGTGCCAGCAGCTTAGACCTAGCGGGATTGACCTACAATGAGCAGTTCTTC. This codes for CASSLDLAGLTYNEQFF.

This chain links TRBV30 with TRBJ2-1, with TRBD1 matching 9 bases. J lost 1 base, V lost 4 bases, and 2 bases had no gene match. This CDR3 is 14 amino acids long. The germline gives CDR1 GTSNPN, CDR2 SVGIG (reference sequence). Here the CDR3 DNA reads TGTGCCTGGACGACAGGGGGGTCCTACAATGAGCAGTTCTTC. This translates into CAWTTGGSYNEQFF.

The V and J genes are TRBV28 and TRBJ1-1; D is undetermined. In germline, CDR1 is MDHEN, CDR2 SYDVKM. The ends were cut back, 3 bases at V and 1 base at J, with 6 bases in the middle. The CDR3 has 13 residues. Here the CDR3 DNA reads TGTGCCAGCAGTTTTCCCGGGAACACTGAAGCTTTCTTT. Its protein product is CASSFPGNTEAFF.

The V and J genes are TRBV2 and TRBJ2-7, with 8 bases that match TRBD1. Germline CDR1 is SNHLY and CDR2 is FYNNEI. With V trimmed by 3 bases and J by 7 bases, 17 bases remained unmatched. The CDR3 runs to 17 residues. CDR3 sequence (DNA): TGTGCCAGCAGTGATCTTAGCAGGGGGCACGACCTGGGGGAGCAGTACTTC. Translated: CASSDLSRGHDLGEQYF.

V and J are TRBV7-6 and TRBJ2-7; 7 bases are a match to TRBD2. Germline trimming cut 3 bases from V and 2 bases from J; bases unmatched to any gene: 4. This CDR3 has 14 amino acids. CDR1 and CDR2 (germline): SGHVS, FNYEAQ. CDR3 residues: CASSLEAGPYEQYF. The CDR3 coding sequence is TGTGCCAGCAGCTTGGAAGCGGGGCCCTACGAGCAGTACTTC.

The CDR3 protein is CASSPPDTGGELFF. DNA for the CDR3: TGTGCCAGCAGCCCACCGGACACAGGCGGGGAGCTGTTTTTT. This chain uses TRBV7-9 with TRBJ2-2, with D possibly TRBD1 on 5 matching bases. Germline values: CDR1 SEHNR, CDR2 FQNEAQ (reference sequence). This CDR3 has 14 amino acids. The V end lost 5 bases, the J end lost 7 bases, and 14 bases lay between the germline ends.